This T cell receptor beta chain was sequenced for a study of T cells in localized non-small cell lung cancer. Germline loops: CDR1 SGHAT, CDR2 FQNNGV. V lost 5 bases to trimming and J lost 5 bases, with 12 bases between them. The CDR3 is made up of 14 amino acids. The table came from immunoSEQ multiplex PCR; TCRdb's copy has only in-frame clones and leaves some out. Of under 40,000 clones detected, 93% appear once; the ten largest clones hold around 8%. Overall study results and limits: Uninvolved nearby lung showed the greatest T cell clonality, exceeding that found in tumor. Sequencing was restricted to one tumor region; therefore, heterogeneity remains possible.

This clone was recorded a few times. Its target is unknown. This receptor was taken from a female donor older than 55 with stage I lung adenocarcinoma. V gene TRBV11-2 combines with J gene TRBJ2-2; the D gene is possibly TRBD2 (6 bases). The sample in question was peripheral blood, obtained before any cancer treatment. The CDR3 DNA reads TGTGCCAGCAGCCCACCTCGGGAGACCGGGGAGCTGTTTTTT. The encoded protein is CASSPPRETGELFF.